These 9 T cell receptor beta chains were all obtained from the same sample, sequenced in a study of blood T cell repertoires in COVID-19. Some clones are missing from TCRdb's copy, which holds only in-frame ones; the method was immunoSEQ multiplex PCR. In the table there are more than 200,000 clones, roughly four fifths of which are singletons. Sample: peripheral blood. These receptors all stem from a man aged 80 or over with acute or convalescent COVID-19.

This chain connects TRBV28 to TRBJ2-1, with 14 bases lining up with TRBD2. V trimming: 6 bases; J trimming: 6 bases; junction bases outside the gene matches: 4. The CDR3 spans 15 residues. Germline CDR1 MDHEN, CDR2 SYDVKM. The DNA of the CDR3 is TGTGCCAGCAGCCCGACTAGCGGGGGGGGCAATGAGCAGTTCTTC. Its translation: CASSPTSGGGNEQFF.

The V and J genes are TRBV6-5 and TRBJ1-2, with 7 bases lining up with TRBD1. CDR3 length: 14 amino acids. Per the germline V gene, CDR1 is MNHEY and CDR2 is SVGAGI. Trimming removed 6 bases from V and 0 bases from J; junction bases left unmatched: 4. The CDR3 is CASRVTGTNYGYTF. The CDR3 region has the DNA TGTGCCAGCAGGGTGACAGGGACTAACTATGGCTACACCTTC.

The chain joins TRBV9 to TRBJ2-1; D gene unclear. The germline V and J ends were trimmed by 0 bases and 0 bases, with 7 bases remaining between them. The germline V gene has CDR1 SGDLS and CDR2 YYNGEE. The CDR3 has 15 residues. CDR3 region: CASSVELSSYNEQFF. The CDR3 DNA reads TGTGCCAGCAGCGTAGAACTGAGCTCCTACAATGAGCAGTTCTTC.

This clone was observed a few times. This chain connects TRBV21-1 to TRBJ2-7; whether TRBD2, the table's D call, matches the DNA was not checked. TRBV21-1 is annotated as a pseudogene. This CDR3 has 15 amino acids. The CDR3 coding sequence is TGTGCCAGGAAGTTTCCGGGACTTGCCTTCTACGAGCAGTACTTC. Protein: CARKFPGLAFYEQYF.

The chain has TRBV9 and TRBJ1-2, with D perhaps TRBD1 (5 bases). V was trimmed by 0 bases and J by 4 bases, leaving 10 bases between them. CDR3 length: 14 amino acids. Germline loops: CDR1 SGDLS, CDR2 YYNGEE. CDR3 amino acids: CASSVGYRSYGYTF. The CDR3, as DNA: TGTGCCAGCAGCGTAGGCTACAGGAGCTATGGCTACACCTTC.

This chain joins TRBV19 and TRBJ1-6, with D tentatively TRBD1 (6 bases). V lost 8 bases, J lost 7 bases, and 15 bases lay in between. The CDR3 sequence is 14 residues long. Germline CDR1 is LNHDA and CDR2 is SQIVND (reference sequence). The CDR3 protein is CASASGGANSPLHF. The CDR3 coding sequence is TGTGCCAGTGCCAGCGGGGGCGCAAATTCACCCCTCCACTTT.

J is TRBJ1-1 and V is TRBV10-3, with a weak D call TRBD1 (5 bases). V was clipped by 8 bases and J by 0 bases, with 16 bases between them. Germline loops: CDR1 ENHRY, CDR2 SYGVKD. The length of the CDR3 is 15 residues. CDR3 loop: CAIFDPGGMNTEAFF. DNA of the CDR3: TGTGCCATCTTCGATCCCGGGGGGATGAACACTGAAGCTTTCTTT.

This rearrangement joins TRBV7-9 to TRBJ1-6; D uncertain. This CDR3 comprises 12 residues. Germline values: CDR1 SEHNR, CDR2 FQNEAQ (reference sequence). The V end was cut by 5 bases, the J end by 8 bases, with 7 bases between. This chain's CDR3 is CASSTGDSPLHF. CDR3 sequence (DNA): TGTGCCAGCAGCACCGGGGATTCACCCCTCCACTTT. The full variable domain, with the rest looked up from reference TRBV7-9 and TRBJ1-6, is DTGVSQNPRHKITKRGQNVTFRCDPISEHNRLYWYRQTLGQGPEFLTYFQNEAQLEKSRLLSDRFSAERPKGSFSTLEIQRTEQGDSAMYLCASSTGDSPLHFGNGTRLTVT.

The chain couples TRBV12-5 to TRBJ1-1; D is possibly TRBD1 (5 bases). Germline V gene sequence: CDR1 LGHNT, CDR2 FRNRAP. V was trimmed by 1 base and J by 2 bases, leaving 11 bases between them. The CDR3 totals 15 residues. Here the CDR3 DNA reads TGTGCTAGTGGTTTGGCCCTTGACAGAAACACTGAAGCTTTCTTT. It is translated as CASGLALDRNTEAFF.